What follows are 19 T cell receptor beta chains derived from one specimen sequenced in a study of cytomegalovirus exposure and HLA in healthy donors. Assay used: immunoSEQ multiplex PCR; TCRdb lists only in-frame clones, some missing. The sample has 160,000 or so clones, around nine tenths seen once. Material: PBMCs. The receptors come from a woman aged 25 to 39 in good health and CMV-seronegative.

This chain joins TRBV19 and TRBJ1-2; the match to TRBD1 covers 8 bases. Germline-derived CDR1 and CDR2 are LNHDA and SQIVND (reference sequence). After removal of 4 bases from V and 5 bases from J, the junction contained 3 bases not matched to a gene. This CDR3 contains 13 residues. CDR3 in DNA: TGTGCCAGTAGTAGCACAGGGGGTTATGGCTACACCTTC. It specifies CASSSTGGYGYTF.

The chain is built from TRBV10-1 and TRBJ2-3, with 10 bases fitting TRBD1. CDR1 and CDR2 (germline): WNHNN, SYGVQD (reference sequence). V shed 3 bases and J 5 bases; nucleotides not matched to a gene: 8. This CDR3 has 16 residues. CDR3 bases: TGCGCCAGCAGTGACCCCCGACAGGGGGCAAGAGATACGCAGTATTTT. As protein: CASSDPRQGARDTQYF.

The rearrangement joins TRBV1 to TRBJ2-1; the table's D call, TRBD1, has no DNA check behind it. TRBV1 is deemed a pseudogene. CDR3 length: 10 residues. The CDR3 spells CTSSPVVVFF. CDR3 in DNA: TGCACCAGCAGCCCAGTGGTGGTGTTCTTC.

The chain carries TRBV4-1 and TRBJ2-3; maybe TRBD2 (5 bases). V was pared by 4 bases and J by 5 bases, with 19 bases between. The CDR3 loop spans 16 amino acids. Germline V gene data show CDR1 as MGHRA and CDR2 as YSYEKL. CDR3 loop: CASSPQVGVGVDTQYF. DNA of the CDR3: TGCGCCAGCAGCCCTCAGGTCGGGGTTGGGGTAGATACGCAGTATTTT.

This clone was found once. The chain couples TRBV5-1 to TRBJ2-7; D is possibly TRBD1 (5 bases). This CDR3 comprises 14 residues. Germline CDR1 and CDR2: SGHRS and YFSETQ. Between the trimmed V and J ends, which lost 1 base and 2 bases, there was a span of 10 bases. The CDR3 DNA sequence: TGCGCCAGCAGCTTGTGGCAGGGTACCTACGAGCAGTACTTC. It specifies CASSLWQGTYEQYF.

The V and J genes are TRBV7-9 and TRBJ2-7, with D perhaps TRBD2 (6 bases). Germline CDR1 is SEHNR and CDR2 is FQNEAQ (reference sequence). The CDR3 length is 14 residues. Trimming stripped 5 bases from V and 2 bases from J, with 13 bases between. The CDR3 region has the DNA TGTGCCAGCAGCCCACTCTCGGGGGCCTACGAGCAGTACTTC. This codes for CASSPLSGAYEQYF.

The count of this clone is one. This chain links TRBV2 with TRBJ2-3; D is unresolved. This CDR3 region has 13 residues. V dropped 6 bases and J dropped 0 bases, with 7 bases sitting between them. CDR1 SNHLY and CDR2 FYNNEI come from the germline V gene. CDR3 amino acids: CASRRTSTDTQYF. CDR3 coding DNA: TGTGCCAGCAGACGTACTAGCACAGATACGCAGTATTTT.

The chain recombines TRBV5-1 with TRBJ2-1; TRBD2 aligns across 11 bases. The V gene's germline CDR1 is SGHRS and CDR2 YFSETQ. After removal of 4 bases from V and 4 bases from J, the junction contained 7 bases not matched to a gene. The CDR3 is made up of 16 amino acids. This chain's CDR3 is CASSPKLAGAYNEQFF. CDR3 DNA: TGCGCCAGCAGCCCGAAACTAGCGGGGGCTTACAATGAGCAGTTCTTC.

This chain uses TRBV19 with TRBJ2-3; tentatively, D is TRBD1 (6 bases). The CDR3 has 14 residues. Germline V gene data show CDR1 as LNHDA and CDR2 as SQIVND (reference sequence). Between the trimmed V and J ends, which lost 0 bases and 3 bases, there was a span of 7 bases. The CDR3 sequence: CASSIDQGTDTQYF. The CDR3, as DNA: TGTGCCAGTAGTATAGATCAGGGGACAGATACGCAGTATTTT.

The CDR3 sequence: CASSEERGITDTQYF. CDR3 DNA sequence: TGCGCCAGCAGTGAGGAGCGGGGGATCACAGATACGCAGTATTTT. The gene calls are TRBV10-2 and TRBJ2-3, with 8 nucleotides matching TRBD2. Germline assignment: CDR1 WSHSY and CDR2 SAAADI. V trimming: 2 bases; J trimming: 2 bases; junction bases outside the gene matches: 3. CDR3 length: 15 residues.

The count of this clone is one. This chain uses TRBV27 with TRBJ2-5, with D perhaps TRBD2 (7 bases). V was cut by 7 bases and J by 2 bases, with 23 bases left in between. CDR1 and CDR2 (germline): MNHEY, SMNVEV (reference sequence). This CDR3 is built from 17 residues. CDR3 nucleotides: TGTGCCAGCAAATTGACTGTAACGGGGGGCGGGCAAGAGACCCAGTACTTC. Its protein is CASKLTVTGGGQETQYF.

The chain joins TRBV9 to TRBJ2-1; TRBD2 is a possible D gene (6 bases). Germline V gene sequence: CDR1 SGDLS, CDR2 YYNGEE. The CDR3 has 14 amino acids. Trimming took off 0 bases at V and 9 bases at J, with 13 bases between the two ends. CDR3 bases: TGTGCCAGCAGCGTAGGGAGGAGGGCCGGTGAGCAGTTCTTC. Translated: CASSVGRRAGEQFF.

The J gene is TRBJ1-2, the V gene TRBV4-1; D unclear. The length of the CDR3 is 14 residues. Trimming left V 1 base short and J 7 bases short, with 13 bases between. In germline, CDR1 is MGHRA, CDR2 YSYEKL. Written as DNA, the CDR3 is TGCGCCAGCAGCCAAGGGGAGGGATGGGGTGGCTACACCTTC. This sequence encodes CASSQGEGWGGYTF.

CDR3 in DNA: TGTGCCAGCAGTTTGGTTGTAGGGGCTTTCACTGAAGCTTTCTTT. It specifies CASSLVVGAFTEAFF. The chain links TRBV28 to TRBJ1-1; D possibly corresponds to TRBD1 (5 bases). The CDR3 has 15 amino acids. The germline V and J ends were trimmed by 3 bases and 4 bases, with 15 bases remaining between them. Germline values: CDR1 MDHEN, CDR2 SYDVKM.

This sequence joins TRBV29-1 and TRBJ1-2; no clear D gene. Germline lookup yields CDR1 SQVTM and CDR2 ANQGSEA. This CDR3 is 10 amino acids long. V gave up 7 bases and J gave up 6 bases, with 9 bases separating them. The CDR3 reads CSDFQDGYTF. CDR3 sequence (DNA): TGCAGCGATTTCCAGGATGGCTACACCTTC.

This clone was detected only once. The J gene is TRBJ1-1, the V gene TRBV10-1, with 12 bases identical to TRBD1. The CDR3 has 15 amino acids. Germline trimming cut 6 bases from V and 1 base from J; bases unmatched to any gene: 3. Germline V gives CDR1 WNHNN, CDR2 SYGVQD (reference sequence). Here the CDR3 reads CASSRDRGPNTEAFF. The CDR3 nucleotides read TGCGCCAGCAGCCGGGACAGGGGGCCGAACACTGAAGCTTTCTTT.

This chain joins TRBV19 and TRBJ2-7; 7 nucleotides agree with TRBD2. The CDR3 runs 15 residues. Germline V lookup: CDR1 LNHDA, CDR2 SQIVND (reference sequence). The J segment lost 4 bases and the V segment lost 0 bases, leaving 6 bases of the junction unmatched. The CDR3 sequence is CASSIDRAGSYEQYF. The CDR3, as DNA: TGTGCCAGTAGTATAGATCGAGCGGGGAGTTACGAGCAGTACTTC.

The V call is TRBV9, the J call TRBJ2-5; no definite D call. The CDR3 is 13 residues long. Germline assignment: CDR1 SGDLS and CDR2 YYNGEE. Trimming cost V 0 bases and J 3 bases, with 6 bases left between them. The CDR3: CASSVDSEETQYF. CDR3 DNA sequence: TGTGCCAGCAGCGTAGACAGTGAAGAGACCCAGTACTTC. Using reference TRBV9 and TRBJ2-5 for the parts outside the CDR3, the full variable domain is DSGVTQTPKHLITATGQRVTLRCSPRSGDLSVYWYQQSLDQGLQFLIQYYNGEERAKGNILERFSAQQFPDLHSELNLSSLELGDSALYFCASSVDSEETQYFGPGTRLLVL.

This chain joins TRBV2 and TRBJ2-7, with D perhaps TRBD1 (6 bases). The CDR3 consists of 17 residues. The V gene lost 3 bases and the J gene lost 0 bases, with 18 bases spanning the gap. Germline CDR1 SNHLY, CDR2 FYNNEI. The DNA for the CDR3 is TGTGCCAGCAGTGAGGGGACACCAGATTCAGGCTCCTACGAGCAGTACTTC. Translated, it gives CASSEGTPDSGSYEQYF.